The 5 T cell receptor beta chains reported below all come from one sample, sequenced in a study of T-cell reconstitution after alpha-beta-depleted transplantation in children. Library preparation (for TCRbeta) was performed with unique molecular identifiers. Via MiXCR, TCRdb re-called the PCR reads, giving one row per CDR3 protein. Of more than 550,000 distinct CDR3 sequences in the sample, about 10% were seen once. The specimen comprised PBMCs from the stem cell graft donor, sampled from the stem cell graft. Receptors were obtained from a human donor who donated a stem cell graft to a child with acute myeloid leukemia.

This clonotype occurred a few times. This sequence joins TRBV5-5 and TRBJ1-6, with D maybe TRBD1 (5 bases). The germline CDR1 and CDR2 sequences are SGHKS and YYEKEE (reference sequence). This CDR3 comprises 15 residues. V was pared by 1 base and J by 8 bases, with 13 bases between. DNA for the CDR3: TGTGCCAGCAGCTTGACGGGACCAGAGTATTCACCCCTCCACTTT. As protein: CASSLTGPEYSPLHF. The complete variable domain, with remaining parts taken from reference TRBV5-5 and TRBJ1-6, reads DAGVTQSPTHLIKTRGQQVTLRCSPISGHKSVSWYQQVLGQGPQFIFQYYEKEERGRGNFPDRFSARQFPNYSSELNVNALLLGDSALYLCASSLTGPEYSPLHFGNGTRLTVT.

V usage is TRBV12-3 or TRBV12-4 and J usage is TRBJ1-2; 8 bases are a match to TRBD1. The CDR3 is 14 residues long. The J segment lost 1 base and the V segment lost 6 bases, leaving 4 bases of the junction unmatched. The CDR3 nucleotides are TGTGCCAGCAGGTGGACAGGGAGTAACTATGGCTACACCTTC. Translated: CASRWTGSNYGYTF.

This clonotype was picked up a small number of times. The rearrangement uses TRBV27 and TRBJ2-7, with D unresolved. The CDR3 has 14 amino acids. The germline V gene has CDR1 MNHEY and CDR2 SMNVEV (reference sequence). V was cut by 6 bases and J by 0 bases, with 12 bases left in between. CDR3 region: CASSHRADSYEQYF. CDR3 DNA sequence: TGTGCCAGCAGCCACCGCGCTGACTCCTACGAGCAGTACTTC.

CDR3 bases: TGTGCCAGCAGCTTATCTGGACTAGCGGGAGTCTACGAGCAGTACTTC. Its protein product is CASSLSGLAGVYEQYF. The rearrangement links TRBV7-8 to TRBJ2-7; 13 bases align to TRBD2. CDR3 length: 16 amino acids. CDR1 and CDR2 (germline): SGHVS, FQNEAQ. V trimming: 2 bases; J trimming: 3 bases; junction bases outside the gene matches: 4.

This clonotype has a count of ten or more. The V gene is TRBV20-1, the J gene TRBJ2-3; no reliable D call. Trimming left V 1 base short and J 3 bases short, with 11 bases between. This CDR3 is 14 amino acids long. Per germline, CDR1 DFQATT and CDR2 SNEGSKA (reference sequence). The CDR3 spells CSARGPGGTDTQYF. As DNA, the CDR3 is TGCAGTGCTAGAGGGCCAGGTGGTACAGATACGCAGTATTTT.